The 21 T cell receptor beta chains presented below share a single source sample, sequenced in a study of identifying expanded T cells in peripheral blood. Repertoires were generated with immunoSEQ multiplex PCR, while TCRdb's copy carries only in-frame clones and drops some. The profile shows about 91,000 clones, about 91% of them singletons. The source material was blood. The receptors stem from a person aged 18-70 years in good health.

The rearrangement links TRBV19 to TRBJ2-5; the match to TRBD2 covers 9 bases. V shed 5 bases, J shed 5 bases, and the junction held 9 bases outside the gene matches. Germline CDR1 and CDR2: LNHDA and SQIVND (reference sequence). This CDR3 spans 15 amino acids. The DNA of the CDR3 is TGTGCCAGTAGTCCTGTGGCGGGGGGGTTGGAGACCCAGTACTTC. Protein product: CASSPVAGGLETQYF.

The gene calls are TRBV4-2 and TRBJ2-2; D perhaps matches TRBD2 (5 bases). The V gene's germline CDR1 is LGHNA and CDR2 YNFKEQ. This CDR3 contains 16 residues. The V gene lost 4 bases and the J gene lost 4 bases, with 16 bases spanning the gap. This CDR3 is CASSPDVERSTGELFF. The CDR3 DNA is TGTGCCAGCAGCCCGGACGTTGAGCGGTCCACCGGGGAGCTGTTTTTT.

The genes are TRBV6-4 and TRBJ2-1; 9 bases agree with TRBD1. V lost 2 bases and J lost 8; bases outside the gene matches: 7. Germline-derived CDR1 and CDR2 are MRHNA and SNTAGT. The CDR3 extends over 15 amino acids. The CDR3 protein is CASSDQQGAGDEQFF. The CDR3 nucleotides are TGTGCCAGCAGTGACCAACAGGGGGCAGGGGATGAGCAGTTCTTC.

The chain links TRBV6-1 to TRBJ2-7, with a possible D match to TRBD1 (6 bases). Trimming took off 9 bases at V and 0 bases at J, with 15 bases between the two ends. The CDR3 runs 14 residues. Germline V gives CDR1 MNHNS, CDR2 SASEGT. The CDR3: CASTQTGSSYEQYF. CDR3 nucleotides: TGTGCCAGTACCCAAACAGGGAGCTCCTACGAGCAGTACTTC.

The V and J genes are TRBV30 and TRBJ2-3; tentative D call: TRBD2 (7 bases). Looked up from germline, CDR1 is GTSNPN and CDR2 is SVGIG (reference sequence). Trimming cost V 8 bases and J 2 bases, with 11 bases left between them. CDR3 size: 12 residues. The CDR3 reads CAGGGLTDTQYF. The CDR3 nucleotides are TGTGCCGGGGGGGGGCTCACAGATACGCAGTATTTT.

As concerns this clone: One end of the junction is discordant with germline, which a read error may explain. The rearrangement joins TRBV5-1 to TRBJ2-1, with a possible D match to TRBD1 (5 bases). This CDR3 contains 13 residues. Germline V gene sequence: CDR1 SGHRS, CDR2 YFSETQ. As DNA, the CDR3 is TGCGCCAGCAGCTTGGGGGGCTACGATGAGCAGTTCTTC. This gives the protein CASSLGGYDEQFF.

V and J are TRBV9 and TRBJ1-1, with D tentatively TRBD1 (6 bases). Germline values: CDR1 SGDLS, CDR2 YYNGEE. The CDR3 runs to 16 residues. Trimming removed 0 bases at V and 1 base at J, with 13 bases between. The CDR3 nucleotides are TGTGCCAGCAGCGTAGTGACAGGCGACCCGAACACTGAAGCTTTCTTT. It specifies CASSVVTGDPNTEAFF.

This clone was counted a few times. V usage is TRBV28 and J usage is TRBJ2-1; 13 bases fit TRBD2. J lost 0 bases, V lost 6 bases, and 8 bases had no gene match. From germline, CDR1 is MDHEN and CDR2 SYDVKM. This CDR3 comprises 18 residues. The CDR3 sequence: CASRPGLAGFRSYNEQFF. The CDR3 nucleotides are TGTGCCAGCAGACCGGGACTAGCGGGGTTCCGCTCCTACAATGAGCAGTTCTTC.

V usage is TRBV27 and J usage is TRBJ2-1; 13 bases agree with TRBD2. The V and J ends lost 5 bases and 5 bases, in that order; junction bases with no gene match: 12. CDR1 is MNHEY and CDR2 is SMNVEV in the germline V gene (reference sequence). This CDR3 has 18 residues. The CDR3 loop is CASSNQPLLAGGDNEQFF. The CDR3 coding sequence is TGTGCCAGCAGTAATCAACCACTACTAGCGGGAGGGGACAATGAGCAGTTCTTC.

This chain uses TRBV4-1 with TRBJ2-7; D possibly matches TRBD1 or TRBD2 (5 bases each). V dropped 1 base and J dropped 6 bases, with 13 bases sitting between them. The CDR3 runs to 14 residues. Germline V gives CDR1 MGHRA, CDR2 YSYEKL. DNA of the CDR3: TGCGCCAGCAGCCAAGTGGCAGGGACCGGCGAGCAGTACTTC. Protein product: CASSQVAGTGEQYF.

This clone was counted once. V usage is TRBV30 and J usage is TRBJ2-6; D may be TRBD1 (6 bases). CDR3 size: 14 residues. Germline-derived CDR1 and CDR2 are GTSNPN and SVGIG (reference sequence). The chain's CDR3 is CATGLSSGANVLTF. CDR3 nucleotides: TGTGCTACAGGGCTTTCCTCTGGGGCCAACGTCCTGACTTTC.

The gene calls are TRBV7-8 and TRBJ2-6; D call uncertain. CDR1 is SGHVS and CDR2 is FQNEAQ in the germline V gene. CDR3 length: 17 amino acids. Trimming took 0 bases from V and 0 from J, leaving 9 bases between them. The CDR3 coding sequence is TGTGCCAGCAGCTTAGCGGAAATTGGCTCTGGGGCCAACGTCCTGACTTTC. Protein: CASSLAEIGSGANVLTF.

The chain carries TRBV7-9 and TRBJ2-3, with a tentative D call TRBD1 (5 bases). Germline values: CDR1 SEHNR, CDR2 FQNEAQ (reference sequence). V was clipped by 2 bases and J by 3 bases, with 6 bases between them. The CDR3 contains 13 residues. CDR3 nucleotide sequence: TGTGCCAGCAGCTTACAGGGAACAGATACGCAGTATTTT. Its translation: CASSLQGTDTQYF.

The rearrangement joins TRBV27 to TRBJ1-1; unclear D gene. CDR3 length: 15 residues. V was shortened by 5 bases and J by 1 base, with 14 bases between the two germline ends. Per germline, CDR1 MNHEY and CDR2 SMNVEV (reference sequence). The CDR3 is CASSQRQKGNTEAFF. The CDR3 DNA follows: TGTGCCAGCAGTCAACGACAAAAGGGGAACACTGAAGCTTTCTTT.

V usage is TRBV6-5 and J usage is TRBJ2-1, with D unclear. Germline CDR1 is MNHEY and CDR2 is SVGAGI. V was cut by 5 bases and J by 7 bases, with 12 bases left in between. The CDR3 totals 13 residues. CDR3 protein: CASSHQDGNEQFF. The CDR3 DNA is TGTGCCAGCAGTCACCAGGACGGAAATGAGCAGTTCTTC.

The chain links TRBV30 to TRBJ1-5; a possible D gene is TRBD1 (5 bases). CDR3 length: 13 amino acids. V was shortened by 0 bases and J by 16 bases, with 19 bases between the two germline ends. Germline V gene data show CDR1 as GTSNPN and CDR2 as SVGIG (reference sequence). CDR3 in DNA: TGTGCCTGGAGTGTACAAGGCCAGGGCGAAAGACATTTT. Protein: CAWSVQGQGERHF.

The genes are TRBV28 and TRBJ2-1; TRBD2 matches 7 bases. CDR3 length equals 20 residues. Per the germline V gene, CDR1 is MDHEN and CDR2 is SYDVKM. Trimming removed 2 bases from V and 2 bases from J; junction bases left unmatched: 18. The CDR3: CASSLGRWRGSPEAYNEQFF. The DNA of the CDR3 is TGTGCCAGCAGTTTAGGGCGGTGGCGGGGGAGTCCAGAAGCCTACAATGAGCAGTTCTTC.

The genes are TRBV28 and TRBJ2-3; the match to TRBD2 covers 14 bases. The CDR3 sequence is 20 residues long. Germline V gives CDR1 MDHEN, CDR2 SYDVKM. V was pared by 5 bases and J by 2 bases, with 15 bases of the junction left unmatched. The CDR3 sequence: CASSPPWTSGGRAYTDTQYF. CDR3 sequence (DNA): TGTGCCAGCAGTCCCCCGTGGACTAGCGGGGGGCGGGCTTACACAGATACGCAGTATTTT.

This chain connects TRBV5-5 to TRBJ2-3, with D possibly matching TRBD2 (6 bases). Germline CDR1 and CDR2: SGHKS and YYEKEE (reference sequence). V lost 6 bases to trimming and J lost 2 bases, with 22 bases between them. The CDR3 is 17 amino acids. This chain's CDR3 is CASTRDLASAITDTQYF. The CDR3, as DNA: TGTGCCAGCACGCGAGACCTGGCTAGCGCCATCACAGATACGCAGTATTTT.

This sequence joins TRBV5-1 and TRBJ2-5; the D gene is possibly TRBD1 (5 bases). The CDR3 contains 14 residues. The germline V gene has CDR1 SGHRS and CDR2 YFSETQ. Trimming left V 3 bases short and J 5 bases short, with 14 bases between. The CDR3 loop reads CASSSDMGQETQYF. The CDR3 coding sequence is TGCGCCAGCAGCTCGGACATGGGCCAGGAGACCCAGTACTTC.

The V gene is TRBV7-9, the J gene TRBJ2-7, with a tentative D call TRBD2 (6 bases). With 4 bases removed from V and 0 bases from J, the gap between germline ends came to 13 bases. The CDR3 has 15 residues. Germline assignment: CDR1 SEHNR and CDR2 FQNEAQ (reference sequence). CDR3 loop: CASSYVSGLSYEQYF. In DNA form, the CDR3 reads TGTGCCAGCAGCTACGTTAGCGGACTCTCCTACGAGCAGTACTTC.